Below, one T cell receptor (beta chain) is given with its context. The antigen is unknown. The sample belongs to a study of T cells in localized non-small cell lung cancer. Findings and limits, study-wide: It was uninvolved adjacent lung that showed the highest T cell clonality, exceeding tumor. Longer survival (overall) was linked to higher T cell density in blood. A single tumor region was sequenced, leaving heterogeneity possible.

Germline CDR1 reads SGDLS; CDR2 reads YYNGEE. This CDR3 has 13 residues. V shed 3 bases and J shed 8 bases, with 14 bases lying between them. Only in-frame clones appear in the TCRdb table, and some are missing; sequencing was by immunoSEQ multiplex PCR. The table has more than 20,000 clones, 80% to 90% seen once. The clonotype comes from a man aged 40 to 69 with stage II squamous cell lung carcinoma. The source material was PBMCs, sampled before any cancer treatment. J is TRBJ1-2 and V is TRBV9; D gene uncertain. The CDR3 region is CASSATRARGYTF. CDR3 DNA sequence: TGTGCCAGCAGCGCTACCCGGGCCCGAGGCTACACCTTC. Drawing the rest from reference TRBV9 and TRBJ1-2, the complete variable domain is DSGVTQTPKHLITATGQRVTLRCSPRSGDLSVYWYQQSLDQGLQFLIQYYNGEERAKGNILERFSAQQFPDLHSELNLSSLELGDSALYFCASSATRARGYTFGSGTRLTVV.